The T cell receptor beta chain described here comes from a study of molecular identifiers for immune sequencing clone quantification. TCRdb re-analysed the PCR reads in MiXCR, keeping a single row per CDR3 protein. Of 88,000 or so distinct CDR3 sequences listed, around 23% were seen once; the top ten hold around 1.1%. The CDR3 length is 15 residues. This receptor was identified in a human donor in good health. Some libraries in this study had Jurkat cell RNA spiked in. The sample taken for sequencing was naive CD8+ T cells from blood, with Jurkat cell RNA spiked in. Subset described: FACS-sorted CD8+CD4-CCR7+CD45RA+ naive T cells. The chain recombines TRBV3-2 with TRBJ1-5; TRBD1 was called by the table and not checked on the DNA. TRBV3-2 is a listed pseudogene. In nucleotides, the CDR3 is TGTGCCAGCAGCCAGGAGGCGGGACAGCATCAGCCCCAGCATTTT. Translation gives CASSQEAGQHQPQHF.